This T cell receptor (beta chain) is drawn from a study of breast tumors, draining lymph nodes, adjacent tissues. Whole-study results and caveats: Data only fit, rather than demonstrated, lymph node origin of most tumor T cells. Most tumor T cells seemingly derive from lymph node, then expand in tumor. Tumor TCR diversity was below lymph nodes but above nontumor tissue. Tumor and nontumor repertoires were significantly more similar in luminal-like than in basal-like breast cancer.

Samples came from axillary lymph nodes draining the breast cancer. V was pared by 2 bases and J by 0 bases, with 1 base of the junction left unmatched. Germline-derived CDR1 and CDR2 are MNHNS and SASEGT. This CDR3 comprises 15 residues. This clonotype came up many times. Its antigen remains unknown. TCRdb independently ran MiXCR on the multiplex PCR reads; one entry per CDR3 protein. The sample lists over 150,000 distinct CDR3 sequences, 33% seen once, with roughly 4.5% in the top ten. Input material: axillary lymph node tissue. The V call is TRBV6-1, the J call TRBJ2-3, with TRBD2 identical over 8 bases. The TCR was taken from a female donor with breast cancer. Some clones in this sample may be carry-over from other donors' samples. The CDR3 DNA sequence: TGTGCCAGCAGTGAAATAGCGGGAAGCACAGATACGCAGTATTTT. Protein: CASSEIAGSTDTQYF.